Below are 3 T cell receptor beta chains sequenced from a single sample in a study of shared clonotypes between healthy human individuals. The assay was immunoSEQ multiplex PCR, and TCRdb's table has in-frame clones only and misses some. The sample lists 2 million to 2.5 million clones, just under 95% occurring once. Material: naive CD4+ T cells from PBMCs. Subset meaning: CD45RA+ positively selected. The receptors derive from a man aged 18 to 35 in good health. Some clones in this sample may be carry-over from other donors' samples.

This chain joins TRBV4-2 and TRBJ1-5; 7 positions match TRBD1. Germline assignment: CDR1 LGHNA and CDR2 YNFKEQ. V trimming: 4 bases; J trimming: 6 bases; junction bases outside the gene matches: 15. The CDR3 spans 17 residues. CDR3 region: CASSPRGPTGESQPQHF. The CDR3 coding sequence is TGTGCCAGCAGCCCACGGGGGCCAACAGGGGAATCTCAGCCCCAGCATTTT.

The chain has TRBV7-2 and TRBJ1-5; no definite D call. Trimming cost V 2 bases and J 5 bases, with 10 bases left between them. The CDR3 loop spans 14 amino acids. Germline lookup yields CDR1 SGHTA and CDR2 FQGNSA. In nucleotides, the CDR3 is TGTGCCAGCAGCTTATCATCTTGGGATCAGCCCCAGCATTTT. It yields the protein CASSLSSWDQPQHF.

V and J are TRBV2 and TRBJ1-2, with a tentative D call TRBD1 (6 bases). Trimming cost V 1 base and J 3 bases, with 12 bases left between them. Germline V gives CDR1 SNHLY, CDR2 FYNNEI. This CDR3 has 15 amino acids. CDR3: CASSEGQGRYYGYTF. CDR3 DNA sequence: TGTGCCAGCAGTGAAGGGCAGGGGAGGTACTATGGCTACACCTTC.